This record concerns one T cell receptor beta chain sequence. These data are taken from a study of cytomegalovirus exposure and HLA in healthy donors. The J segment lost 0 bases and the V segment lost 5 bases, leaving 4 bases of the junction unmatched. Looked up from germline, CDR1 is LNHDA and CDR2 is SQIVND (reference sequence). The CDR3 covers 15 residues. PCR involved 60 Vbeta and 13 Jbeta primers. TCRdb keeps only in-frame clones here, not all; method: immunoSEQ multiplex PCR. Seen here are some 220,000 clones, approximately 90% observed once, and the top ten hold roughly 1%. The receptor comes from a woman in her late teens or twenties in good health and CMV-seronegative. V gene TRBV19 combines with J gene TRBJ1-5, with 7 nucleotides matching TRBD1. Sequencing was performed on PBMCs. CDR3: CASSWGTASNQPQHF. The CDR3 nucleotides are TGTGCCAGTAGTTGGGGGACAGCTAGCAATCAGCCCCAGCATTTT.